This TCR beta chain is from a study of blood T cell repertoires in COVID-19. From germline, CDR1 is SGDLS and CDR2 YYNGEE. CDR3 length: 15 residues. Trimming stripped 4 bases from V and 6 bases from J, with 19 bases between. Assay: immunoSEQ multiplex PCR; the TCRdb copy retains only in-frame clones and omits some. The data hold around 250,000 clones, with approximately 82% observed a single time. This rearrangement joins TRBV9 to TRBJ1-2, with a tentative D call TRBD1 (6 bases). Source material: peripheral blood. The sequence was collected from a man younger than 45 who had recovered from COVID-19. The CDR3 sequence is CASSPQPGTHNGYTF. CDR3 coding DNA: TGTGCCAGCAGCCCCCAACCCGGGACACATAATGGCTACACCTTC.